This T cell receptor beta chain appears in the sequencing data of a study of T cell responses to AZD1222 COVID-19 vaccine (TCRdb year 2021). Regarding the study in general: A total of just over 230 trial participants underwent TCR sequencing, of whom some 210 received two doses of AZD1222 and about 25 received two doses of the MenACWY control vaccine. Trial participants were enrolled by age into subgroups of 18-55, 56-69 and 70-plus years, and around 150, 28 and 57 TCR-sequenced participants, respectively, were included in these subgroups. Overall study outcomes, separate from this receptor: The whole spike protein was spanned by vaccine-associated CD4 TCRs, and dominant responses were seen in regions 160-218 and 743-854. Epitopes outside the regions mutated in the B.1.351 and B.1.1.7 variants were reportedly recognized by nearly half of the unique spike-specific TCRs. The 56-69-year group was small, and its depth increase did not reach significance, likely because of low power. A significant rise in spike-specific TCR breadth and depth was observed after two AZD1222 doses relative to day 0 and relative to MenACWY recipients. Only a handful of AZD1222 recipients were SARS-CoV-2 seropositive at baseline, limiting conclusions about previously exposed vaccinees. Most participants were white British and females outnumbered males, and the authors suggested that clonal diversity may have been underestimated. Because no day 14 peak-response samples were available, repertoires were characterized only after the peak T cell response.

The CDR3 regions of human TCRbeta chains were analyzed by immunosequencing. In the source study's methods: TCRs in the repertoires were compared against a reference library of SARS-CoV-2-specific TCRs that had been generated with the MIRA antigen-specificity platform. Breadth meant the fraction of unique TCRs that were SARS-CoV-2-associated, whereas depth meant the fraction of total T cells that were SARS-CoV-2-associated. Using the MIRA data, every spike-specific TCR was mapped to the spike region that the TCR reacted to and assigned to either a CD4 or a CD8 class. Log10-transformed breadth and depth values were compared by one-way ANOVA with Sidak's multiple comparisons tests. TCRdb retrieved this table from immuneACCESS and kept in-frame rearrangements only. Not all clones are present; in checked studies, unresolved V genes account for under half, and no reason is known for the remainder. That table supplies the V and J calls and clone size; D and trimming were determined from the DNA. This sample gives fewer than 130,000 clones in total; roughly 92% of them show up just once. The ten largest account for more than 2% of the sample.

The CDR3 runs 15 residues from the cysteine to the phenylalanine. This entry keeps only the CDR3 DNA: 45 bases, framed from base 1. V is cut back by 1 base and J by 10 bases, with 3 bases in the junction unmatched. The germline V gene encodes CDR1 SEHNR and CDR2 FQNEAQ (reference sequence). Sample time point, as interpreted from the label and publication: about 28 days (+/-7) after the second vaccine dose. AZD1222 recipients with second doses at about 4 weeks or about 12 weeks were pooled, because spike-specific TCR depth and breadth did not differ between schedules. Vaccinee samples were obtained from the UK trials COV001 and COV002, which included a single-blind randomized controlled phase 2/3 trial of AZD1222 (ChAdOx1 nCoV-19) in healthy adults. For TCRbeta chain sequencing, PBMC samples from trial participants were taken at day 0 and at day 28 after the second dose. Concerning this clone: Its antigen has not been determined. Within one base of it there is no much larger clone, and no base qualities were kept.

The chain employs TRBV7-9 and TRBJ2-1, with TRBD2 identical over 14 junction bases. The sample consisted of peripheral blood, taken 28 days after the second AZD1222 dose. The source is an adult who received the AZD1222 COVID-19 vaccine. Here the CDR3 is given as CASSLGLAGGPEQFF. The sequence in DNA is TGTGCCAGCAGCTTAGGACTAGCGGGGGGGCCAGAGCAGTTCTTC.